A single sample is the source of the 13 T cell receptor beta chains below, sequenced in a study of cytomegalovirus exposure and HLA in healthy donors. Primers for the PCR totalled 60 Vbeta and 13 Jbeta. The assay was immunoSEQ multiplex PCR, and TCRdb's table has in-frame clones only and misses some. The repertoire holds about 160,000 clones, with about 80% as singletons. Specimen: PBMCs. These receptors originate from a girl aged 10 to 17 in good health and CMV-seropositive.

Concerning this clone: Sequence at one end of the junction differs from germline and may be a read error. V and J are TRBV4-3 and TRBJ1-1, with TRBD1 as a possible D gene (6 bases). The CDR3 is made up of 18 amino acids. CDR1 and CDR2 (germline): LGHNA, YSLEER. This chain's CDR3 is CASSQETRGSPLNTEAFF. For the CDR3, the DNA is TGCGCCAGCAGTCAAGAGACCAGGGGTAGCCCTCTTAACACTGAAGCTTTCTTT.

For this clone: Distinct nucleotide sequences in the sample also encode this CDR3. V is TRBV2 and J is TRBJ2-5, with TRBD1 identical over 7 bases. The CDR3 totals 13 residues. The J segment lost 1 base and the V segment lost 6 bases, leaving 2 bases of the junction unmatched. The V gene's germline CDR1 is SNHLY and CDR2 FYNNEI. CDR3 protein: CASSGDSQETQYF. CDR3 DNA: TGTGCCAGCAGCGGGGACAGCCAAGAGACCCAGTACTTC.

The chain's CDR3 is CASSFGKAGWAYNEQFF. CDR3 sequence (DNA): TGTGCCAGCAGTTTTGGCAAAGCGGGATGGGCCTACAATGAGCAGTTCTTC. The chain recombines TRBV28 with TRBJ2-1, with 7 bases lining up with TRBD2. CDR1 and CDR2 (germline): MDHEN, SYDVKM. Losses at the gene ends were 3 bases for V and 2 bases for J; bases not matched to a gene: 10. The CDR3 loop spans 17 amino acids.

The chain joins TRBV9 to TRBJ2-4; TRBD2 matches 10 bases. Trimming cost V 3 bases and J 8 bases; bases outside gene matches: 5. The germline gives CDR1 SGDLS, CDR2 YYNGEE. The CDR3 spans 14 residues. CDR3 DNA sequence: TGTGCCAGCAGCGGAGCGGGAGGGCCTGACATTCAGTACTTC. It translates to CASSGAGGPDIQYF.

The gene calls are TRBV6-9 and TRBJ2-7; tentative D call: TRBD1 (6 bases). This CDR3 comprises 14 residues. Germline values: CDR1 MNHGY, CDR2 SVAAGI. V lost 9 bases to trimming and J lost 3 bases, with 18 bases between them. This CDR3 reads CARRPLGQYYEQYF. In DNA, the CDR3 is TGTGCCAGACGGCCCCTCGGACAGTACTACGAGCAGTACTTC.

The chain has TRBV27 and TRBJ1-2; 8 bases line up with TRBD1. CDR1 and CDR2 (germline): MNHEY, SMNVEV (reference sequence). This CDR3 has 13 residues. Losses at the gene ends were 6 bases for V and 6 bases for J; bases not matched to a gene: 6. The CDR3 DNA reads as TGTGCCAGCAGGCGGACAGGGTCGGATGGCTACACCTTC. This sequence encodes CASRRTGSDGYTF.

CDR3 DNA sequence: TGCGCCAGCACTGACACCCGATCGAACACTGAAGCTTTCTTT. It codes for CASTDTRSNTEAFF. V is TRBV5-1 and J is TRBJ1-1; D is uncertain. CDR1 is SGHRS, CDR2 YFSETQ, per germline. V shed 6 bases and J shed 1 base, with 13 bases lying between them. This CDR3 spans 14 amino acids.

This rearrangement joins TRBV5-1 to TRBJ1-3, with 8 bases matching TRBD1. The CDR3 loop spans 15 amino acids. Germline V lookup: CDR1 SGHRS, CDR2 YFSETQ. J gave up 2 bases and V 5 bases, and 6 bases lay outside the gene matches. CDR3 nucleotides: TGCGCCAGCAGTCAGGACAGGGTACCTGGAAACACCATATATTTT. It translates to CASSQDRVPGNTIYF.

The chain employs TRBV5-6 and TRBJ2-3; the match to TRBD2 covers 7 bases. The J segment lost 3 bases and the V segment lost 3 bases, leaving 7 bases of the junction unmatched. Germline CDR1 SGHDT, CDR2 YYEEEE. The CDR3 runs to 15 residues. CDR3 sequence (DNA): TGTGCCAGCAGCTCGGACGGGGGGAGGACAGATACGCAGTATTTT. Its translation is CASSSDGGRTDTQYF.

The V gene is TRBV5-8, the J gene TRBJ1-5; 9 bases map to TRBD1. J lost 6 bases, V lost 0 bases, and 4 bases had no gene match. The CDR3 consists of 15 residues. Germline assignment: CDR1 SGHTS and CDR2 YDEGEE. CDR3 coding DNA: TGTGCCAGCAGCTTGGCCGGGGACAGGGTTCAGCCCCAGCATTTT. This gives the protein CASSLAGDRVQPQHF.

The chain combines TRBV9 with TRBJ1-1, with D tentatively TRBD1 (6 bases). Germline assignment: CDR1 SGDLS and CDR2 YYNGEE. This CDR3 region has 14 residues. The V gene lost 3 bases and the J gene lost 4 bases, with 13 bases spanning the gap. This CDR3 reads CASSGGGPSTEAFF. The CDR3 nucleotides read TGTGCCAGCAGCGGAGGGGGACCGAGCACTGAAGCTTTCTTT.

This sequence joins TRBV7-9 and TRBJ1-5; TRBD1 aligns across 7 bases. From germline, CDR1 is SEHNR and CDR2 FQNEAQ (reference sequence). V shed 0 bases, J shed 0 bases, and the junction held 2 bases outside the gene matches. The length of the CDR3 is 16 residues. The CDR3 here is CASSLAGTVSNQPQHF. The CDR3 nucleotides are TGTGCCAGCAGCTTAGCCGGGACAGTTAGCAATCAGCCCCAGCATTTT.

The chain carries TRBV4-3 and TRBJ1-2; D not certain. Deletions cut 1 base from V and 2 bases from J, with 17 bases between. Germline CDR1 LGHNA, CDR2 YSLEER. The CDR3 spans 17 residues. This CDR3 is CASSQAAGREMNYGYTF. The CDR3 DNA reads as TGCGCCAGCAGCCAAGCAGCCGGGCGGGAGATGAACTATGGCTACACCTTC.